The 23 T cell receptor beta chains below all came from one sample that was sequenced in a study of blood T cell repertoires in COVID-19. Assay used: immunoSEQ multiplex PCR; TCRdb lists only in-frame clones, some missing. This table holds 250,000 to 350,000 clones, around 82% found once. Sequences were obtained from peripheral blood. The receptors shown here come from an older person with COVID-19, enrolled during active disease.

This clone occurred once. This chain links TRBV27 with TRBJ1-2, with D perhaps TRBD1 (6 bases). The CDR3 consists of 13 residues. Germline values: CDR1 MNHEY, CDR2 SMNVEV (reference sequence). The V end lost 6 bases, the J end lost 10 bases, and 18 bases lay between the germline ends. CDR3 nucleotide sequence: TGTGCCAGCAGCTTCGGCGGGGGGGCCGTCTACACCTTC. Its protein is CASSFGGGAVYTF.

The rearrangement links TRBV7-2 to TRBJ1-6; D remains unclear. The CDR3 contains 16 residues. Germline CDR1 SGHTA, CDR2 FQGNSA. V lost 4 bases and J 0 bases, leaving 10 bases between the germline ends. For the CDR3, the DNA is TGTGCCAGCAGCTCCGGGGAGTACTCCTATAATTCACCCCTCCACTTT. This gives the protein CASSSGEYSYNSPLHF.

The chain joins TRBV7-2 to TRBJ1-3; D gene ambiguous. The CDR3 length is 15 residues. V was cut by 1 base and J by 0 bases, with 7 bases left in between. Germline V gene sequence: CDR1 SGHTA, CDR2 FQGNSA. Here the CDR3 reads CASSLGYSSGNTIYF. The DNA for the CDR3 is TGTGCCAGCAGCTTAGGTTACAGCTCTGGAAACACCATATATTTT.

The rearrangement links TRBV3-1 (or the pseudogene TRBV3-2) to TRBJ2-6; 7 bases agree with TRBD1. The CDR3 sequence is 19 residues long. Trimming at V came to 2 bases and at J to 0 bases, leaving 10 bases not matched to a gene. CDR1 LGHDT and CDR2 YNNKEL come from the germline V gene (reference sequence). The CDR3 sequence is CASSQRRYRGHSGANVLTF. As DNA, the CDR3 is TGTGCCAGCAGCCAACGCCGGTATAGGGGGCACTCTGGGGCCAACGTCCTGACTTTC.

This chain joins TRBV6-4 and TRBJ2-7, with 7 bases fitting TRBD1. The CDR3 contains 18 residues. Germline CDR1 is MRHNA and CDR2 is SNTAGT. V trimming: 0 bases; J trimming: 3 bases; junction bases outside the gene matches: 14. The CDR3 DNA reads TGTGCCAGCAGTGACTCAGGGGGCTCTTTACCCCCCCTCTACGAGCAGTACTTC. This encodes CASSDSGGSLPPLYEQYF.

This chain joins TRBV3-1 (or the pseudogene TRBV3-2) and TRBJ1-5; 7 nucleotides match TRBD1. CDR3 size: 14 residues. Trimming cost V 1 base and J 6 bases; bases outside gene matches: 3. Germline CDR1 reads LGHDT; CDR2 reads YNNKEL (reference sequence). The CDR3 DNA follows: TGTGCCAGCAGCCAAGCTACAGGGGTTCAGCCCCAGCATTTT. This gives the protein CASSQATGVQPQHF.

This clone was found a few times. Here the CDR3 DNA reads TGTGCCAGCAGCGCCAAGACGGGACAGAACTATGGCTACACCTTC. Residues: CASSAKTGQNYGYTF. V is TRBV7-2 and J is TRBJ1-2, with 7 nucleotides matching TRBD1. The V and J ends lost 5 bases and 2 bases, in that order; junction bases with no gene match: 8. This CDR3 contains 15 residues. Germline lookup yields CDR1 SGHTA and CDR2 FQGNSA.

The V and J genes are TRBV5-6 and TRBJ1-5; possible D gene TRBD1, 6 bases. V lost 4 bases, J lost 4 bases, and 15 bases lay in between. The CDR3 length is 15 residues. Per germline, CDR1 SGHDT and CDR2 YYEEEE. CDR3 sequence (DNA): TGTGCCAGCAGCCCAGGGGTAGGGAGTAATCAGCCCCAGCATTTT. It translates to CASSPGVGSNQPQHF. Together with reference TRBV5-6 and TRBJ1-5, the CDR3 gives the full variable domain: DAGVTQSPTHLIKTRGQQVTLRCSPKSGHDTVSWYQQALGQGPQFIFQYYEEEERQRGNFPDRFSGHQFPNYSSELNVNALLLGDSALYLCASSPGVGSNQPQHFGDGTRLSIL.

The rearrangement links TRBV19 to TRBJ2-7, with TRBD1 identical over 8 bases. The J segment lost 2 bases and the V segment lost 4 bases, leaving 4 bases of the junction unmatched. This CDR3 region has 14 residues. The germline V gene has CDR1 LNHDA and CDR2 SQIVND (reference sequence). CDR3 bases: TGTGCCAGTAGTAGCCGGACAGGGCCCTACGAGCAGTACTTC. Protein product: CASSSRTGPYEQYF.

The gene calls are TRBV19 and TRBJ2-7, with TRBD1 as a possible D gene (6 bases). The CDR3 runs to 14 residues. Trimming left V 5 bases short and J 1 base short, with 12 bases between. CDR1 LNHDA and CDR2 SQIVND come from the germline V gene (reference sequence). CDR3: CASSLGQHSYEQYF. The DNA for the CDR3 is TGTGCCAGTAGTCTTGGACAGCATTCCTACGAGCAGTACTTC.

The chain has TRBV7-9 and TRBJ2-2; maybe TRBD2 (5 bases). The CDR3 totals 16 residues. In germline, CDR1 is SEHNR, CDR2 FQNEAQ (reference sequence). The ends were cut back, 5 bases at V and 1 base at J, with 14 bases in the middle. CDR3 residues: CASSPKRARNTGELFF. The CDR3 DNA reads TGTGCCAGCAGCCCCAAGAGGGCCCGGAACACCGGGGAGCTGTTTTTT. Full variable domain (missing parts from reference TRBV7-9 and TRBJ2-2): DTGVSQNPRHKITKRGQNVTFRCDPISEHNRLYWYRQTLGQGPEFLTYFQNEAQLEKSRLLSDRFSAERPKGSFSTLEIQRTEQGDSAMYLCASSPKRARNTGELFFGEGSRLTVL.

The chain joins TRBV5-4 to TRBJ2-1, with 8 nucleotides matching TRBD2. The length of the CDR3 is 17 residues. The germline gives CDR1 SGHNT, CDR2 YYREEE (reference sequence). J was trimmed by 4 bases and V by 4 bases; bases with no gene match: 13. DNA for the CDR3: TGTGCCAGCAGCCCGCCCCCGCTAGCGGGTTTTTACAATGAGCAGTTCTTC. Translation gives CASSPPPLAGFYNEQFF.

The CDR3 sequence: CASSRSSGQEEKLFF. In DNA form, the CDR3 reads TGCGCCAGCAGCCGATCGTCGGGACAGGAGGAAAAACTGTTTTTT. The chain uses TRBV5-1 and TRBJ1-4; 8 bases agree with TRBD1. Germline V gives CDR1 SGHRS, CDR2 YFSETQ. V was pared by 4 bases and J by 8 bases, with 10 bases of the junction left unmatched. CDR3 length: 15 residues.

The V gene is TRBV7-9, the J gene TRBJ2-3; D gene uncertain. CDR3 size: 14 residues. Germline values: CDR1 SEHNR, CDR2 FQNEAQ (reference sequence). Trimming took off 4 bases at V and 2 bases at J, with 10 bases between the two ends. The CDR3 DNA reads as TGTGCCAGCAGCTCTCCTTCCCTCACAGATACGCAGTATTTT. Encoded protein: CASSSPSLTDTQYF.

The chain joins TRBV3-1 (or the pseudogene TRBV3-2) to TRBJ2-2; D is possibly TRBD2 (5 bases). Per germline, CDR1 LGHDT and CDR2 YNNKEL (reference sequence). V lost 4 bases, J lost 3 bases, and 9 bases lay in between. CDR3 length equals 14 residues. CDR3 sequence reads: CASSPGLDTGELFF. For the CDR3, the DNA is TGTGCCAGCAGCCCGGGGTTGGACACCGGGGAGCTGTTTTTT.

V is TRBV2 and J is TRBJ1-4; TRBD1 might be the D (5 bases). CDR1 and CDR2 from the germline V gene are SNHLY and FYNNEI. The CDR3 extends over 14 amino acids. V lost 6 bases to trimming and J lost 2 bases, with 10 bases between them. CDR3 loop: CASRVRQTNEKLFF. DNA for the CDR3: TGTGCCAGCAGAGTAAGACAGACTAATGAAAAACTGTTTTTT.

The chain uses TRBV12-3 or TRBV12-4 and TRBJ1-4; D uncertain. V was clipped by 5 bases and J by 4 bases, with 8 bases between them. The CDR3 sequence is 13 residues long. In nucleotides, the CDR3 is TGTGCCAGCAGTATTTCCAGTAATGAAAAACTGTTTTTT. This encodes CASSISSNEKLFF.

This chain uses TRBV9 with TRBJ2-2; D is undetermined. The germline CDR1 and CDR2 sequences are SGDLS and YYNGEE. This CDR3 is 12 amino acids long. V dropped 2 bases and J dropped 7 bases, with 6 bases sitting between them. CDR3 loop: CASSVIGGELFF. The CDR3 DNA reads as TGTGCCAGCAGCGTTATCGGCGGGGAGCTGTTTTTT.

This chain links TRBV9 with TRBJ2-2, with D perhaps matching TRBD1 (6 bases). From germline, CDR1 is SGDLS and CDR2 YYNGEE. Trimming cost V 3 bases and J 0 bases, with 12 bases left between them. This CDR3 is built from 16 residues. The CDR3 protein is CASSAVTGANTGELFF. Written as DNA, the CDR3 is TGTGCCAGCAGCGCCGTGACAGGCGCGAACACCGGGGAGCTGTTTTTT.

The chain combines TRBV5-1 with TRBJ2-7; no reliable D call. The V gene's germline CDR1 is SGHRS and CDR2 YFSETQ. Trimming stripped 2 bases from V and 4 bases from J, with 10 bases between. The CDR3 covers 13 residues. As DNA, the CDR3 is TGCGCCAGCAGCTTATCACAGTCGTACGAGCAGTACTTC. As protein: CASSLSQSYEQYF.

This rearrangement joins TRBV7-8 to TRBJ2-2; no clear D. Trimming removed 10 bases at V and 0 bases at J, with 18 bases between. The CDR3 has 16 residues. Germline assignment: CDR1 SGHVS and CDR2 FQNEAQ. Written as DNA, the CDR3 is TGTGCCATCACCTCCGGCCGGGTCGCGAACACCGGGGAGCTGTTTTTT. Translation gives CAITSGRVANTGELFF.

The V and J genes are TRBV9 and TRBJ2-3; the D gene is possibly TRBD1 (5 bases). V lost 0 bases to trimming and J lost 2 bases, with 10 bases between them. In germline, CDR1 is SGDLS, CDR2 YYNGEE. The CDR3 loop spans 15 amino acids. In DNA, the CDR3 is TGTGCCAGCAGCGTAGCAGGGATGGACACAGATACGCAGTATTTT. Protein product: CASSVAGMDTDTQYF.

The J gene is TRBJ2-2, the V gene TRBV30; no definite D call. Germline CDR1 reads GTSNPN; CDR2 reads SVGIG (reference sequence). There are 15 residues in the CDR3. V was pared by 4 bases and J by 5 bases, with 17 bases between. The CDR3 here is CAWKERLIRTGELFF. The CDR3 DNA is TGTGCCTGGAAGGAGAGGCTCATTCGGACCGGGGAGCTGTTTTTT.